Listed below are T cell receptor beta chains from one sample, sequenced in a study of T cells in Graves' hyperthyroidism and ophthalmopathy. TCRdb re-called the multiplex PCR reads through MiXCR, storing one row per CDR3 protein. This sample has 300,000 to 450,000 distinct CDR3 sequences, with roughly 15% found just once. Sequenced material: blood. These receptors all come from a woman aged 25 to 39 with Graves' ophthalmopathy. The CDR3 runs from the conserved cysteine through the conserved F or W. A D gene is named only where the DNA matches it firmly. Clone size appears in some rows only: once, few, many, or a class for an expanded clone.

d_call j_call v_call clone_size cdr3_nt cdr3_aa
NA TRBJ1-2 TRBV29-1 once TGCAGCGTTGAGGTAGATGGCTACACCTTC CSVEVDGYTF
TRBD1 TRBJ2-5 TRBV14 many TGTGCCAGCAGCCAAGCGACAGGGGGCTGGGAGACCCAGTACTTC CASSQATGGWETQYF
NA TRBJ1-6 TRBV5-1 NA TGCGCCAGCAGCGCCGGGTTTAGCGGGCCTTCGGGACCCCTCCACTTT CASSAGFSGPSGPLHF
NA TRBJ1-2 TRBV5-1 many TGCGCCAGCAGCTTAGACCCACAGGGTTTCTCTCGTGGCTACACCTTC CASSLDPQGFSRGYTF
NA TRBJ2-1 TRBV19 NA TGTGCCAGTACCGCATTAGTTGGTAGCGGTAGCTCCTACAATGAGCAGTTCTTC CASTALVGSGSSYNEQFF
NA TRBJ2-1 TRBV2 NA TGTGCCAGCAGGGGGTCGGGTCGGGATGAGCAGTTCTTC CASRGSGRDEQFF
NA TRBJ2-7 TRBV11-2 many TGTGCCAGCAGCTTACCGGACGAGCAGTACTTC CASSLPDEQYF
NA TRBJ1-2 TRBV20-1 few TGCAGTGCTAGAGATCTAGTTAACTATGGCTACACCTTC CSARDLVNYGYTF
NA TRBJ2-3 TRBV13 many TGTGCCAGCAGCTTTAGGAGGTCGTATCCAGATACGCAGTATTTT CASSFRRSYPDTQYF
NA TRBJ2-7 TRBV6-1 NA TGTGCCAGCAGTGAGGTTGCCAGCTCCTACGAGCAGTACTTC CASSEVASSYEQYF
NA TRBJ1-5 TRBV12-3/TRBV12-4 many TGTGCCAGCAGTTTAGCGGCCTCCTATAGCAATCAGCCCCAGCATTTT CASSLAASYSNQPQHF
TRBD2 TRBJ2-5 TRBV29-1 few TGCAGCGTTTCGAGTAGGAGGACTAGCGGTGGGAAAGAGACCCAGTACTTC CSVSSRRTSGGKETQYF
TRBD1 TRBJ1-5 TRBV20-1 many TGCAGTCTGGGACAGGGTGGCAATCAGCCCCAGCATTTT CSLGQGGNQPQHF
NA TRBJ1-6 TRBV7-8 NA TGTGCCAGCAGCTTTGGTGTGGCGGGCTCACCCCTCCACTTT CASSFGVAGSPLHF
NA TRBJ2-3 TRBV2 many TGTGCCAGCAGTGAGTACACAGCAAAAACAGATACGCAGTATTTT CASSEYTAKTDTQYF
NA TRBJ1-1 TRBV11-1 many TGTGCCAGCAGCTTAGGGTGGTCTGAAGCTTTCTTT CASSLGWSEAFF
NA TRBJ2-5 TRBV2 NA TGTGCCAGCAGCCCCCCCACAGGGGGGGAAGAGACCCAGTACTTC CASSPPTGGEETQYF
NA TRBJ2-6 TRBV12-3/TRBV12-4 few TGTGCCAGCCACCCGGTGGGAGGATCTGGGGCCAACGTCCTGACTTTC CASHPVGGSGANVLTF
TRBD2 TRBJ2-5 TRBV7-6 few TGTGCCAGCAGCTTAGGTAGCGGGGGGTACCAAGAGACCCAGTACTTC CASSLGSGGYQETQYF
TRBD1 TRBJ2-5 TRBV11-2 NA TGTGCCAGCAGCTGGACAGGTGCACAAGAGACCCAGTACTTC CASSWTGAQETQYF
NA TRBJ2-1 TRBV7-9 many TGTGCCAGCAGCCCCCCCCAGGGAGTCGGCAATGAGCAGTTCTTC CASSPPQGVGNEQFF
NA TRBJ2-3 TRBV7-2 many TGTGCCAGCAGCTTAGAGAGTTGGGGCACAGATACGCAGTATTTT CASSLESWGTDTQYF
TRBD2 TRBJ2-1 TRBV19 few TGTGCCAGTAGTAAAGGACTAGCGGGGATTGAGCAGTTCTTC CASSKGLAGIEQFF
NA TRBJ2-7 TRBV10-2 many TGCGCCAGCGGGGCAGGCTACGAGCAGTACTTC CASGAGYEQYF
TRBD2 TRBJ2-3 TRBV11-3 many TGTGCCAGCAGCTTAGGCCTAGCGGGGGTCGCTGGCGATACGCAGTATTTT CASSLGLAGVAGDTQYF
NA TRBJ1-4 TRBV6-1 many TGTGCCAGCAGCTCCTTGGCAGGGATCTCGGAAAAACTGTTTTTT CASSSLAGISEKLFF
NA TRBJ1-1 TRBV12-3/TRBV12-4 many TGTGCCACCTCAACGGGAGCCCTTCGGAACACTGAAGCTTTCTTT CATSTGALRNTEAFF
NA TRBJ2-3 TRBV12-3/TRBV12-4 many TGTGCCAGCACTTTAAGGGTAGGGGACCTAGATACGCAGTATTTT CASTLRVGDLDTQYF
TRBD1 TRBJ1-2 TRBV5-6 NA TGTGCCAGCAGCTTCCGACAGGGGGCTCTGTATGGCTACACCTTC CASSFRQGALYGYTF
NA TRBJ2-1 TRBV7-9 many TGTGCCAGCAGCTTAGCGGGGGGGCTCGACAATGAGCAGTTCTTC CASSLAGGLDNEQFF
NA TRBJ2-3 TRBV28 NA TGTGCCAGCAGCCGGGGGCCGGGCACAGATACGCATTATTTT CASSRGPGTDTHYF
NA TRBJ1-1 TRBV11-2 many TGTGCCAGCAGCTTGTCCCGGGGGCACACTGAAGCTTTCTTT CASSLSRGHTEAFF
NA TRBJ2-7 TRBV20-1 many TGCAGTGCTAGAGACCTTCGGACAGCAAACTACGAGCAGTACTTC CSARDLRTANYEQYF
TRBD2 TRBJ2-4 TRBV7-2 NA TGTGCCAGCAGCCCGGCCCCCCAGCGGGGATACATTCAGTACTTC CASSPAPQRGYIQYF
NA TRBJ2-1 TRBV6-6 many TGTGCCAGCAGTTACTCCCGGACAGCGTACAATGAGCAGTTCTTC CASSYSRTAYNEQFF
NA TRBJ1-5 TRBV19 NA TGTGCCAGTAGTATACGAGGGGCTGGCAATCAGCCCCAGCATTTT CASSIRGAGNQPQHF
NA TRBJ1-1 TRBV19 many TGTGCCAGTAGTATAGGCAACCCGGGACACCCGAACACTGAAGCTTTCTTT CASSIGNPGHPNTEAFF
TRBD1 TRBJ2-1 TRBV5-1 NA TGCGCCAGCACCAGGACAGGGGGCTACGAGCAGTTCTTC CASTRTGGYEQFF
TRBD1 TRBJ1-1 TRBV2 NA TGCGCCAGCAGAGACAGGGGATTCGACACTGAAGCTTTCTTT CASRDRGFDTEAFF
TRBD1 TRBJ2-5 TRBV7-2 NA TGTGCCAGCAGCTCCCCACTACCCGGGACAGGGGGGCAAGAGACCCAGTACTTC CASSSPLPGTGGQETQYF
NA TRBJ2-7 TRBV5-1 many TGCGCCAGCAGCATCGGACAGTCAATCTCCTACGAGCAGTACTTC CASSIGQSISYEQYF
NA TRBJ2-1 TRBV12-3/TRBV12-4 few TGTGCCAGCAGTTTTTCGGGGTTCTTC CASSFSGFF
NA TRBJ1-1 TRBV13 many TGTGCCAGCAGCCCCGGCGATTACACTGAAGCTTTCTTT CASSPGDYTEAFF
NA TRBJ1-6 TRBV2 many TGTGCCAGCAAAAACTCTAGAGCTGGTTCACCCCTCCACTTT CASKNSRAGSPLHF
TRBD1 TRBJ2-5 TRBV25-1 NA TGTGCCAGCAGTGCGGGACAGGGCATCGAGACCCAGTACTTC CASSAGQGIETQYF
NA TRBJ1-5 TRBV3-1 many TGTGCCAGCAGCCAAGATCTGAGTCAGCCCCAGCATTTT CASSQDLSQPQHF
TRBD2 TRBJ2-5 TRBV12-3/TRBV12-4 NA TGTGCCAGCAGTTTTGACGGACTAGCGGGGGGGCGTCGGGAGACCCAGTACTTC CASSFDGLAGGRRETQYF
TRBD2 TRBJ2-7 TRBV6-1 many TGTGCCAGCAGTGGTGGGACTAACCCCTACGAGCAGTACTTC CASSGGTNPYEQYF
TRBD2 TRBJ2-3 TRBV11-2 NA TGTGCCAGCAGCCCAACCGGACTAGCGGGGGGGCTCGGGTATTTT CASSPTGLAGGLGYF
TRBD1 TRBJ2-5 TRBV29-1 many TGCAGCGTCAGGCGAGGGGGCGGGGAGACCCAGTACTTC CSVRRGGGETQYF
NA TRBJ2-7 TRBV6-1 many TGTGCCAGCAGTGAACCCCCCGCGGACAGCAGCGCGACCGAGCAGTACTTC CASSEPPADSSATEQYF
NA TRBJ2-2 TRBV5-1 NA TGCGCCAGCACAACCGGGACACAGAACACCGGGGAGCTGTTTTTT CASTTGTQNTGELFF